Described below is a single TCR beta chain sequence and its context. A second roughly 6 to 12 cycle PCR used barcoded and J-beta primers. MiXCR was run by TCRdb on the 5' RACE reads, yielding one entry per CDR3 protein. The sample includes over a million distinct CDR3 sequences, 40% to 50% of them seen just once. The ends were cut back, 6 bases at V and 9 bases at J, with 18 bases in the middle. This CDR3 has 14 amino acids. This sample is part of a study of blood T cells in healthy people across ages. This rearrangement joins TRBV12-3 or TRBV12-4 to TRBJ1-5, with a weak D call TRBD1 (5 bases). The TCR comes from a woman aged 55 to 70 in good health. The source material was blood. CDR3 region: CASSLGTARGPQHF. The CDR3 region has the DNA TGTGCCAGCAGCCTCGGGACTGCTCGAGGGCCCCAGCATTTT.